Sequencing of this T cell receptor (beta chain) was carried out in a study of blood T cell repertoires in COVID-19 (dated by TCRdb to the early 2020s). Broadly, across the study: Collaborator samples came from the United States, Italy and Spain and covered acute and convalescent phases of COVID-19. The dataset comprised deeply sampled blood TCRbeta repertoires from subjects exposed to, actively infected with, or recovered from COVID-19. Where available, HLA class I and class II types were obtained from metadata supplied by the sample provider rather than from assay-based typing. The repertoires were released in a freely available public database meant as a resource for research on the immune response to SARS-CoV-2. Sample metadata almost always included a de-identified subject ID, COVID-19 status, age in years and sex. Samples came from the ongoing ImmuneRACE study (first 160 participants) plus 1,254 subjects from 6 global collaborators. The prospective study material was composed of cDNA or gDNA derived from T cells, B-cell-depleted T cells, or PBMCs. Overall results and qualifications from the work: The quantity of clinical and demographic metadata differed by source and by participant and was supplied without curation.

V is pared back by 4 bases and J by 4 bases, with 7 bases lying between the germline termini. The CDR3 contains 11 residues, cysteine and phenylalanine counted. The only DNA kept is the CDR3, 33 bases in frame from the first base. The germline V gene (reference sequence) sets CDR1 to GTSNPN and CDR2 to SVGIG. TCRbeta CDR3 regions were amplified from genomic DNA by means of the immunoSEQ Assay, a bias-controlled multiplex PCR. The authors' analysis ran thus. Nucleated cell counts per sample were estimated from amplification of reference gene primers within the assay. To quantify the absolute abundance of each unique TCRbeta CDR3 rearrangement, sequence reads were collapsed and filtered. For each sample, productive Simpson clonality was calculated as the square root of Simpson's diversity index across productive rearrangements. This immuneACCESS table, as held by TCRdb, lists in-frame sequences with V and J called but not all clones. Of the missing ones, under half trace to an unresolved V gene in checked studies; the others have no known cause. Clone size and V and J calls were adopted from that table, with D and trimming inferred from the DNA. The sample profile shows about 230,000 clones; 65% to 85% of them were found once. 4.5% to 7% of the sample comes from the top ten.

To note about this clone: This receptor's antigen is unknown. No base qualities exist here, and no much larger clone lies one base off it.

Collaborating institutions collected whole blood in K2EDTA tubes following their own protocols. Collaborator samples were shipped for TCRbeta analysis as frozen whole blood, isolated PBMCs, or DNA extracted from either sample type. The sequence was collected from an older man with acute or convalescent COVID-19. The chain was built from TRBV30 and TRBJ1-2, with TRBD1 perhaps the D gene, on 6 matching bases. The sample comprised peripheral blood. The DNA is TGTGCCTGGACGGACAGCTATGGCTACACCTTC. The resulting protein is CAWTDSYGYTF.